One and the same sample provided the 21 T cell receptor beta chains below, sequenced in a study of shared clonotypes between healthy human individuals. The assay was immunoSEQ multiplex PCR, and TCRdb's table has in-frame clones only and misses some. The profile shows hundreds of thousands of clones, approximately 73% of them singletons. Sequencing was done on a sample of memory CD4+ T cells sorted from blood. Specified subset: CD45RA-negative fraction. These receptors originate from a woman aged 25 to 39 in good health.

The chain uses TRBV29-1 and TRBJ2-2, with a tentative D call TRBD2 (6 bases). Germline loops: CDR1 SQVTM, CDR2 ANQGSEA. Trimming stripped 4 bases from V and 5 bases from J, with 11 bases between. The CDR3 loop spans 13 amino acids. The CDR3 region is CSVAGVGTGELFF. CDR3 nucleotide sequence: TGCAGCGTTGCGGGGGTCGGAACCGGGGAGCTGTTTTTT.

This clone was detected a few times. The V call is TRBV4-1, the J call TRBJ2-4; 11 bases match TRBD2. The V gene's germline CDR1 is MGHRA and CDR2 YSYEKL. V dropped 4 bases and J dropped 0; count of bases not matched to a gene: 17. The CDR3 is made up of 21 amino acids. The CDR3 sequence: CASSPPVILAGGPEAKNIQYF. CDR3 DNA: TGCGCCAGCAGCCCACCCGTGATATTAGCGGGAGGGCCAGAAGCCAAAAACATTCAGTACTTC.

This rearrangement joins TRBV6-6 to TRBJ2-5; 7 bases map to TRBD2. The CDR3 consists of 15 residues. The V gene end was trimmed by 5 bases and the J gene end by 2 bases; junction bases not matched to a gene: 8. The germline V gene has CDR1 MNHNY and CDR2 SVGAGI (reference sequence). The CDR3 DNA is TGTGCCAGCAGTCAAGGGTGGGGAGGGCAAGAGACCCAGTACTTC. Protein: CASSQGWGGQETQYF.

With regard to this clone: The same CDR3 can be traced to other DNA sequences in this sample. The rearrangement uses TRBV11-2 and TRBJ2-5; tentatively, D is TRBD2 (6 bases). V lost 8 bases, J lost 5 bases, and 18 bases lay in between. Germline-derived CDR1 and CDR2 are SGHAT and FQNNGV. This CDR3 has 14 amino acids. Written as DNA, the CDR3 is TGTGCCAGCCGTGGTACAGGCGCGGGGGAGACCCAGTACTTC. Translated: CASRGTGAGETQYF. Full variable domain (rest looked up from reference TRBV11-2 and TRBJ2-5): EAGVAQSPRYKIIEKRQSVAFWCNPISGHATLYWYQQILGQGPKLLIQFQNNGVVDDSQLPKDRFSAERLKGVDSTLKIQPAKLEDSAVYLCASRGTGAGETQYFGPGTRLLVL.

This chain uses TRBV28 with TRBJ2-7, with 7 bases aligning to TRBD1. The V gene end was trimmed by 6 bases and the J gene end by 9 bases; junction bases not matched to a gene: 11. Germline V gene sequence: CDR1 MDHEN, CDR2 SYDVKM. This CDR3 spans 13 amino acids. The CDR3 sequence: CASSYGTDLGQYF. The DNA for the CDR3 is TGTGCCAGCAGCTACGGGACAGACCTAGGGCAGTACTTC.

There are many counts of this clone. This rearrangement joins TRBV6-1 to TRBJ2-7; D unresolved. V lost 8 bases to trimming and J lost 0 bases, with 17 bases between them. This CDR3 region has 15 residues. Germline lookup yields CDR1 MNHNS and CDR2 SASEGT. The DNA of the CDR3 is TGTGCCAGCCTTGAGGTCCGCCTAAGCTCCTACGAGCAGTACTTC. This encodes CASLEVRLSSYEQYF.

V gene TRBV28 combines with J gene TRBJ1-3; the D is unclear. The germline V gene encodes CDR1 MDHEN and CDR2 SYDVKM. Trimming shortened V by 7 bases and J by 1 base, and 11 bases separated the two germline ends. The CDR3 extends over 14 amino acids. The CDR3 DNA is TGTGCCAGCACCCATAGGACTTCTGGAAACACCATATATTTT. Residues: CASTHRTSGNTIYF.

In DNA, the CDR3 is TGTGCCAGCAGTAAGAGGGGGTGGGAGCCCCAGCATTTT. It specifies CASSKRGWEPQHF. The rearrangement links TRBV6-6 to TRBJ1-5, with D tentatively TRBD1 (6 bases). V was pared by 5 bases and J by 8 bases, with 13 bases between. The CDR3 sequence is 13 residues long. Germline V gene lookup returns CDR1 MNHNY and CDR2 SVGAGI (reference sequence).

The V call is TRBV7-2, the J call TRBJ2-3; D is undetermined. Looked up from germline, CDR1 is SGHTA and CDR2 is FQGNSA. CDR3 size: 15 residues. V gave up 1 base and J gave up 2 bases, with 10 bases separating them. The CDR3, as DNA: TGTGCCAGCAGCTTAGTACCCTGGGACACAGATACGCAGTATTTT. Protein product: CASSLVPWDTDTQYF.

The chain joins TRBV19 to TRBJ2-3, with TRBD2 as a possible D gene (5 bases). Trimming stripped 6 bases from V and 9 bases from J, with 19 bases between. CDR3 size: 14 residues. Germline assignment: CDR1 LNHDA and CDR2 SQIVND (reference sequence). CDR3 DNA sequence: TGTGCCAGTAGCGCCCAGGCGGGCCTGATGACGCAGTATTTT. This sequence encodes CASSAQAGLMTQYF.

The rearrangement links TRBV28 to TRBJ2-1; D is undetermined. Trimming shortened V by 8 bases and J by 5 bases, and 16 bases separated the two germline ends. Germline assignment: CDR1 MDHEN and CDR2 SYDVKM. The CDR3 consists of 14 residues. Written as DNA, the CDR3 is TGTGCCAGCTCTAACAGCGCGTGGGACAATGAGCAGTTCTTC. It encodes CASSNSAWDNEQFF.

The chain combines TRBV2 with TRBJ1-4, with D uncertain. Trimming left V 5 bases short and J 11 bases short, with 9 bases between. The V gene's germline CDR1 is SNHLY and CDR2 FYNNEI. The length of the CDR3 is 11 residues. CDR3 amino acids: CASSTGPKLFF. The CDR3 DNA reads as TGTGCCAGCAGTACTGGTCCGAAACTGTTTTTT.

The V gene is TRBV5-1, the J gene TRBJ1-1; D perhaps matches TRBD1 (6 bases). Germline V lookup: CDR1 SGHRS, CDR2 YFSETQ. Trimming shortened V by 3 bases and J by 2 bases, and 14 bases separated the two germline ends. The CDR3 is made up of 15 amino acids. CDR3 region: CASSSGQKTNTEAFF. The CDR3 DNA reads TGCGCCAGCAGCTCTGGACAGAAAACAAACACTGAAGCTTTCTTT. Complete variable domain (other parts from reference TRBV5-1 and TRBJ1-1): KAGVTQTPRYLIKTRGQQVTLSCSPISGHRSVSWYQQTPGQGLQFLFEYFSETQRNKGNFPGRFSGRQFSNSRSEMNVSTLELGDSALYLCASSSGQKTNTEAFFGQGTRLTVV.

The chain recombines TRBV5-1 with TRBJ2-7, with a tentative D call TRBD1 (5 bases). The V gene lost 0 bases and the J gene lost 5 bases, with 12 bases spanning the gap. Germline V gene data show CDR1 as SGHRS and CDR2 as YFSETQ. The CDR3 is 14 amino acids. CDR3 amino acids: CASSLGAGNDEQYF. The CDR3, as DNA: TGCGCCAGCAGCTTGGGGGCAGGGAACGACGAGCAGTACTTC.

This clone has just a few counts. The chain couples TRBV5-8 to TRBJ1-5; 7 bases agree with TRBD1. Germline loops: CDR1 SGHTS, CDR2 YDEGEE. The ends lost 5 bases at V and 5 bases at J; junction bases unmatched: 13. CDR3 size: 16 residues. CDR3 sequence (DNA): TGTGCCAGCAGATACAGGAGGGGGCATGGGGATCAGCCCCAGCATTTT. Protein product: CASRYRRGHGDQPQHF.

V usage is TRBV7-2 and J usage is TRBJ1-4; TRBD1 agrees at 8 bases. Trimming at V came to 4 bases and at J to 7 bases, leaving 14 bases not matched to a gene. The CDR3 is 17 amino acids. Germline CDR1 and CDR2: SGHTA and FQGNSA. CDR3 DNA: TGTGCCAGCAGCTCCCCCAATGGTGGCAGGGGGCGTGAAAAACTGTTTTTT. It yields the protein CASSSPNGGRGREKLFF.

The chain carries TRBV11-2 and TRBJ1-4, with no clear D. The ends were cut back, 1 base at V and 1 base at J, with 4 bases in the middle. Germline assignment: CDR1 SGHAT and CDR2 FQNNGV. The CDR3 has 14 residues. The CDR3 sequence: CASSLARTNEKLFF. In nucleotides, the CDR3 is TGTGCCAGCAGCTTAGCTCGAACTAATGAAAAACTGTTTTTT.

This chain connects TRBV7-9 to TRBJ1-1, with 7 bases that match TRBD1. V shed 4 bases and J 0 bases; nucleotides not matched to a gene: 5. CDR3 length equals 15 residues. Germline V gene lookup returns CDR1 SEHNR and CDR2 FQNEAQ (reference sequence). This CDR3 is CASSSGTVLNTEAFF. CDR3 DNA: TGTGCCAGCAGCTCTGGGACAGTTTTGAACACTGAAGCTTTCTTT.

This clone was recorded a few times. V usage is TRBV19 and J usage is TRBJ1-5; 7 bases map to TRBD1. The V gene end was trimmed by 6 bases and the J gene end by 6 bases; junction bases not matched to a gene: 11. The CDR3 consists of 15 residues. The germline V gene encodes CDR1 LNHDA and CDR2 SQIVND (reference sequence). This chain's CDR3 is CASSSPTGVGQPQHF. The CDR3 nucleotides read TGTGCCAGTAGCTCACCTACAGGGGTGGGTCAGCCCCAGCATTTT.

V and J are TRBV28 and TRBJ2-3; either TRBD1 or TRBD2 may fit D (5 bases each). Trimming stripped 10 bases from V and 5 bases from J, with 19 bases between. The CDR3 is 14 residues long. CDR1 and CDR2 (germline): MDHEN, SYDVKM. The CDR3 here is CATKARGAGDTQYF. CDR3 in DNA: TGTGCCACCAAGGCGAGAGGGGCCGGAGATACGCAGTATTTT. The whole variable domain, filled in from reference TRBV28 and TRBJ2-3, reads DVKVTQSSRYLVKRTGEKVFLECVQDMDHENMFWYRQDPGLGLRLIYFSYDVKMKEKGDIPEGYSVSREKKERFSLILESASTNQTSMYLCATKARGAGDTQYFGPGTRLTVL.

The V gene is TRBV6-5, the J gene TRBJ2-5; D unclear. CDR1 and CDR2 from the germline V gene are MNHEY and SVGAGI. This CDR3 is built from 14 residues. With 0 bases removed from V and 8 bases from J, the gap between germline ends came to 13 bases. The CDR3 is CASSYSKLHLTQYF. The DNA for the CDR3 is TGTGCCAGCAGTTACTCGAAGCTACACCTAACCCAGTACTTC.